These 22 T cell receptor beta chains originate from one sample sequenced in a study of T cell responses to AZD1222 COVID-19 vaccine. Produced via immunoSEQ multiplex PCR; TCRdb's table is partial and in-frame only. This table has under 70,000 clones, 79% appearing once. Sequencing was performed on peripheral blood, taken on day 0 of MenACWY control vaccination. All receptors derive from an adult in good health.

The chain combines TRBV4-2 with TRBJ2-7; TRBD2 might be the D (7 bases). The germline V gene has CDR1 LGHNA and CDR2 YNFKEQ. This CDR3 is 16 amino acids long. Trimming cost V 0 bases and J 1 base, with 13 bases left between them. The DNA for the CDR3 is TGTGCCAGCAGCCAAGAAGGGGGGGACAAATCCTACGAGCAGTACTTC. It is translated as CASSQEGGDKSYEQYF.

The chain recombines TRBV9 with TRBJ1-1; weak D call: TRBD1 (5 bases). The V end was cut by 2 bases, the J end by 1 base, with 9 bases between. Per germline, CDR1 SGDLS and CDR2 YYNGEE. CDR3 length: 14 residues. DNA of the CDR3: TGTGCCAGCAGCGTCGGGACTCAGAACACTGAAGCTTTCTTT. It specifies CASSVGTQNTEAFF.

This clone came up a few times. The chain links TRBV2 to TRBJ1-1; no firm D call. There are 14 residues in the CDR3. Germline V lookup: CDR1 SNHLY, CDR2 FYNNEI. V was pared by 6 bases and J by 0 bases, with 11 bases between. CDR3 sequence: CASREIRMNTEAFF. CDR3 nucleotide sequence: TGTGCCAGCAGGGAGATTCGCATGAACACTGAAGCTTTCTTT.

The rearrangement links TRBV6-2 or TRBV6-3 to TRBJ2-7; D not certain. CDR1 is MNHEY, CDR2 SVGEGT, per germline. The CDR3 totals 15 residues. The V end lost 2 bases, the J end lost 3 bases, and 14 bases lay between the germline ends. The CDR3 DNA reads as TGTGCCAGCAGTTACCCTTTCGCACCCGGCTACGAGCAGTACTTC. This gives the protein CASSYPFAPGYEQYF.

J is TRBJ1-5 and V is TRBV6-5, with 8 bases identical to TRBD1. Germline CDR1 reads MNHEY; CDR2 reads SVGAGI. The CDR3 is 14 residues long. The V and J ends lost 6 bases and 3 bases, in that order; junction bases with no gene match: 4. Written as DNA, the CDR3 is TGTGCCAGCAGAGAGGACAGGGCCAATCAGCCCCAGCATTTT. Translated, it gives CASREDRANQPQHF.

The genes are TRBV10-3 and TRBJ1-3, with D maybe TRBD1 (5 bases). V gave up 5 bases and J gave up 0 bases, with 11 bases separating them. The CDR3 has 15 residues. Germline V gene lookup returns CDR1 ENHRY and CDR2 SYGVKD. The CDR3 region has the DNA TGTGCCATCAGTTCGGGACGAGGCTCTGGAAACACCATATATTTT. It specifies CAISSGRGSGNTIYF.

The chain's CDR3 is CSVWVGRESYEQYF. CDR3 sequence (DNA): TGCAGCGTTTGGGTTGGCAGGGAGTCCTACGAGCAGTACTTC. The chain links TRBV29-1 to TRBJ2-7; D may match TRBD1 or TRBD2 (5 bases each). V gave up 5 bases and J gave up 1 base, with 15 bases separating them. CDR1 is SQVTM, CDR2 ANQGSEA, per germline. This CDR3 region has 14 residues.

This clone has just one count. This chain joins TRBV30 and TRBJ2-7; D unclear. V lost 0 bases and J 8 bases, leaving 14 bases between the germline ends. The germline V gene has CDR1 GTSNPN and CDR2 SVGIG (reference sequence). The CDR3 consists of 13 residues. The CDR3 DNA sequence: TGTGCCTGGAGTGTAGGGTCATCGGTCCAGCAGTACTTC. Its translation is CAWSVGSSVQQYF.

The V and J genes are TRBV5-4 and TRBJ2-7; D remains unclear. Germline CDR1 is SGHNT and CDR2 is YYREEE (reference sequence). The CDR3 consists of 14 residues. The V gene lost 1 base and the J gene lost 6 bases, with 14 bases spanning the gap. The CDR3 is CASSLRGSPGEQYF. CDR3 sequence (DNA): TGTGCCAGCAGCTTGAGAGGATCACCTGGCGAGCAGTACTTC.

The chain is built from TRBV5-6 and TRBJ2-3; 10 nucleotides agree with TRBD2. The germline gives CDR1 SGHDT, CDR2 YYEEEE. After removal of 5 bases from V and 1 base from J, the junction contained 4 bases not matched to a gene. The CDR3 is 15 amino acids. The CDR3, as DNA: TGTGCCAGCAGGAGAGCGGGAGGGGGCACAGATACGCAGTATTTT. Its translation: CASRRAGGGTDTQYF.

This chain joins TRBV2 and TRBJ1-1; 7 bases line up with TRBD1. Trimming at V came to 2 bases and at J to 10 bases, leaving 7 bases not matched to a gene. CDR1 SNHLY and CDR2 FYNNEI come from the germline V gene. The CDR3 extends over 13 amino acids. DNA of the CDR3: TGTGCCAGCAGTGAAAGTTGGACAGGACGAGCTTTCTTT. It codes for CASSESWTGRAFF.

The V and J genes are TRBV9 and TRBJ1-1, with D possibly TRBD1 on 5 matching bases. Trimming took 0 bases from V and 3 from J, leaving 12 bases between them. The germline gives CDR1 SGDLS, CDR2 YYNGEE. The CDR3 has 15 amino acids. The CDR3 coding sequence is TGTGCCAGCAGCGTAGGGGTAGGGGCACACACTGAAGCTTTCTTT. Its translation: CASSVGVGAHTEAFF.

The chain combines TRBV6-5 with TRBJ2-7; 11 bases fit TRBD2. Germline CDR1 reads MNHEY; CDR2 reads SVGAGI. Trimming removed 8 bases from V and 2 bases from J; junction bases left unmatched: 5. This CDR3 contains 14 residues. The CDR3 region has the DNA TGTGCCAGCTGGCGTAGCGGGAGGGCCTACGAGCAGTACTTC. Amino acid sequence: CASWRSGRAYEQYF.

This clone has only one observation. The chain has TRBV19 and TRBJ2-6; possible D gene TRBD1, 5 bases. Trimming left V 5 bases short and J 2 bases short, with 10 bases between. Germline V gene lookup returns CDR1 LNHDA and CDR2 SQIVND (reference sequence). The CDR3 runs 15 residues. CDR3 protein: CASSATGAGANVLTF. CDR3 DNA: TGTGCCAGTAGTGCCACAGGCGCTGGGGCCAACGTCCTGACTTTC.

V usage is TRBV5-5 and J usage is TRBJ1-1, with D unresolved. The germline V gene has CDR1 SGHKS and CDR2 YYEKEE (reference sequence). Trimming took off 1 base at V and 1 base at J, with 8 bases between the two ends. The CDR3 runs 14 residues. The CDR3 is CASSLYMQNTEAFF. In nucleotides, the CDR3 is TGTGCCAGCAGCTTGTATATGCAGAACACTGAAGCTTTCTTT.

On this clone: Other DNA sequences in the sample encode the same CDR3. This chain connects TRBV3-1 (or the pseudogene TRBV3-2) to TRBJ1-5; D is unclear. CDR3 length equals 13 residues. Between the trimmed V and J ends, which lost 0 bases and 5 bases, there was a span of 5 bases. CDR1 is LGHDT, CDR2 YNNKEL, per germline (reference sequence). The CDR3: CASSQDPDQPQHF. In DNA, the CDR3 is TGTGCCAGCAGCCAAGACCCCGATCAGCCCCAGCATTTT.

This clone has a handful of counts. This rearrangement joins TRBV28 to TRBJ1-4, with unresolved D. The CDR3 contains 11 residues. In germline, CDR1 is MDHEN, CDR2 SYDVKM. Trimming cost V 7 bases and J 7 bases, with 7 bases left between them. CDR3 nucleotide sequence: TGTGCCAGCAAGGGTCTTGAAAAACTGTTTTTT. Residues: CASKGLEKLFF.

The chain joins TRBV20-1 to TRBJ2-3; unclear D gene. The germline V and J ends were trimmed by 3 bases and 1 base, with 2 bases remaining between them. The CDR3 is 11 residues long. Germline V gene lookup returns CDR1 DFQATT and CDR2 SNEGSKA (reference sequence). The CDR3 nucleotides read TGCAGTGCTAGCGGCACAGATACGCAGTATTTT. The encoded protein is CSASGTDTQYF.

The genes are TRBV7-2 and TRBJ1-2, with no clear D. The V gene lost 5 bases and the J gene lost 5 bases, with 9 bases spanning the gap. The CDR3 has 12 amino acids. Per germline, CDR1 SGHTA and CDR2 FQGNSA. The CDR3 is CASSPLEYGYTF. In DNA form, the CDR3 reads TGTGCCAGCAGCCCCCTGGAATATGGCTACACCTTC.

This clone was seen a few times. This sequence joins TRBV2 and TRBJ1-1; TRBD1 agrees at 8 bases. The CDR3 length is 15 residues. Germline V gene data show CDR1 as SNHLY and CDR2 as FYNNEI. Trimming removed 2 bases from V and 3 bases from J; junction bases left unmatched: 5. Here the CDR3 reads CASSEYAGGDTEAFF. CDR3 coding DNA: TGTGCCAGCAGTGAATACGCAGGGGGCGACACTGAAGCTTTCTTT.

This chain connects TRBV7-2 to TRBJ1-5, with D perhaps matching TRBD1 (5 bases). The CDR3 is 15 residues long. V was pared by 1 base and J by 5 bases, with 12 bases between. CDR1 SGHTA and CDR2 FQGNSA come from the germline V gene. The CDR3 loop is CASSLESGDDQPQHF. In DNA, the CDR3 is TGTGCCAGCAGCTTAGAGTCGGGGGACGATCAGCCCCAGCATTTT.

CDR3 coding DNA: TGTGCCAGCAGCTGGAGGCGGTATAATTCACCCCTCCACTTT. This sequence encodes CASSWRRYNSPLHF. The chain has TRBV27 and TRBJ1-6, with D unclear. Germline loops: CDR1 MNHEY, CDR2 SMNVEV (reference sequence). V lost 6 bases, J lost 4 bases, and 10 bases lay in between. The CDR3 extends over 14 amino acids.